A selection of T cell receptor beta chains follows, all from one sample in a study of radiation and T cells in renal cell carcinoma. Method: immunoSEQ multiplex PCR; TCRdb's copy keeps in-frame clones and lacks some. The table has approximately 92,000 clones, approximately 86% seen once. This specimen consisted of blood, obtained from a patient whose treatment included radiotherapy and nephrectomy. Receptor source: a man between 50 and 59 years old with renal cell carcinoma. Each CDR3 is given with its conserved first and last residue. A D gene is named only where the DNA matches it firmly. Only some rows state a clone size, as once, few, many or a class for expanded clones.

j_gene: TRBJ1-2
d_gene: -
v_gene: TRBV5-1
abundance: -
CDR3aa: CASSGPGPLNYGYTF
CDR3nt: TGCGCCAGCAGCGGGCCCGGCCCCCTTAACTATGGCTACACCTTC

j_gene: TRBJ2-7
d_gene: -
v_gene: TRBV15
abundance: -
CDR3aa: CATSREKGGTYEQYF
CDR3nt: TGTGCCACCAGCAGAGAGAAGGGGGGAACCTACGAGCAGTACTTC

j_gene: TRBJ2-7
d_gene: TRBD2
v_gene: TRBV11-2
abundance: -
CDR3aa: CASSLEGRAGYEQYF
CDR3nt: TGTGCCAGCAGCTTAGAGGGGAGGGCCGGGTACGAGCAGTACTTC

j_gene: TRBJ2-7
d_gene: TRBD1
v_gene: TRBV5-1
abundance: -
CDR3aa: CASSLGGTGNYEQYF
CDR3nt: TGCGCCAGCAGCTTGGGGGGGACAGGAAACTACGAGCAGTACTTC

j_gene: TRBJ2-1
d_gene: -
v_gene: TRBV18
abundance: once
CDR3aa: CASSPPSVIYNEQFF
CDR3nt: TGTGCCAGCTCACCACCGTCCGTAATATACAATGAGCAGTTCTTC

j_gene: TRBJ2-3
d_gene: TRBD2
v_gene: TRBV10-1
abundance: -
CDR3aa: CASSERLAGSTDTQYF
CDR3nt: TGCGCCAGCAGTGAACGTCTAGCGGGAAGCACAGATACGCAGTATTTT

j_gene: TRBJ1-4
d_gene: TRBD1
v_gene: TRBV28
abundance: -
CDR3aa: CASAIPRTGKTTNEKLFF
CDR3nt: TGTGCCAGCGCCATACCAAGGACAGGGAAAACAACTAATGAAAAACTGTTTTTT

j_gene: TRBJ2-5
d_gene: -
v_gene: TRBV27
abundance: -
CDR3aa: CASSLALGETQYF
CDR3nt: TGTGCCAGCAGTTTGGCCCTGGGGGAGACCCAGTACTTC

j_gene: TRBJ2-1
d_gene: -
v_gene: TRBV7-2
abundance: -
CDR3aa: CASSFPPTGFNEQFF
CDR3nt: TGTGCCAGCAGCTTCCCACCGACAGGATTCAATGAGCAGTTCTTC

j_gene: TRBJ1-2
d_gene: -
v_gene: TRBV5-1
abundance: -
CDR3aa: CASSPQDGSYTF
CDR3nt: TGCGCCAGCAGCCCCCAGGACGGTTCATACACCTTC

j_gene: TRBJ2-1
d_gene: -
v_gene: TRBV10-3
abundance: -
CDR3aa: CAISPEPNEQFF
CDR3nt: TGTGCCATCAGCCCCGAACCAAATGAGCAGTTCTTC

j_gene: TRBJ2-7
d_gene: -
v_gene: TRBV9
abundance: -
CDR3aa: CASSVGFSYEQYF
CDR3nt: TGTGCCAGCAGCGTAGGTTTTTCCTACGAGCAGTACTTC

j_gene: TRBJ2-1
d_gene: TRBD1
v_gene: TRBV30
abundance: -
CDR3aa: CAWSVVGGRKQFF
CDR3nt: TGTGCCTGGAGTGTAGTAGGGGGCCGGAAGCAGTTCTTC

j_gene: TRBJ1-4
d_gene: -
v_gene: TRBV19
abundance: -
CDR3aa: CASSIHGEKLFF
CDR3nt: TGTGCCAGTAGTATACATGGTGAAAAACTGTTTTTT

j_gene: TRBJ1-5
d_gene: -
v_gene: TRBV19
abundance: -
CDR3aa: CASSGYRTTQYQPQHF
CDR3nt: TGTGCCAGTAGTGGTTACAGGACGACTCAATACCAGCCCCAGCATTTT

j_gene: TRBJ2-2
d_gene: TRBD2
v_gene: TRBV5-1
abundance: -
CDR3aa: CASSFLAGSHGELFF
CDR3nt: TGCGCCAGCAGCTTCCTAGCGGGAAGTCACGGGGAGCTGTTTTTT

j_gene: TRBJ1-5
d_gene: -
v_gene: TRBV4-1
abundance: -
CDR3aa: CASRPGQYSNQPQHF
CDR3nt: TGCGCCAGCCGCCCGGGACAATATAGCAATCAGCCCCAGCATTTT

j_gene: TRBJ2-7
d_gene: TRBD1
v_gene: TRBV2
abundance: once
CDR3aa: CASRDRGYEQYF
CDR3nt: TGTGCCAGCCGGGACAGGGGCTACGAGCAGTACTTC

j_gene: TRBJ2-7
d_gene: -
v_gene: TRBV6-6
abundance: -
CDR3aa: CASSTQTGDYEQYF
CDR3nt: TGTGCCAGCAGCACACAGACGGGAGACTACGAGCAGTACTTC

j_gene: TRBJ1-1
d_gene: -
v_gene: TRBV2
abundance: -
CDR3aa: CASSEARLNTEAFF
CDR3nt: TGTGCCAGCAGTGAAGCGCGGTTGAACACTGAAGCTTTCTTT

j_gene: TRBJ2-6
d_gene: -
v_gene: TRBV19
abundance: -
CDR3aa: CASSPVRVSGANVLTF
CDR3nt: TGTGCCAGTAGTCCAGTCCGGGTATCTGGGGCCAACGTCCTGACTTTC

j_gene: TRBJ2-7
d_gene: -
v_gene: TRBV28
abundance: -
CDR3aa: CASSGTGFRQDEQYF
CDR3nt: TGTGCCAGCAGTGGCACAGGGTTTCGTCAGGACGAGCAGTACTTC

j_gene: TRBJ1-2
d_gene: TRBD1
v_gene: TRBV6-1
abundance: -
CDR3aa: CASDLEGAPYGYTF
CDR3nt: TGTGCCAGCGATTTGGAGGGGGCGCCGTATGGCTACACCTTC

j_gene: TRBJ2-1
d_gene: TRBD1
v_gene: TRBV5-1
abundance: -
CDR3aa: CASSSGQVQNEQFF
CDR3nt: TGCGCCAGCAGTTCGGGACAGGTACAGAATGAGCAGTTCTTC

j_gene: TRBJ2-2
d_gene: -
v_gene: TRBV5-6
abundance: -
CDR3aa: CASSLDPGLFF
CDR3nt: TGTGCCAGCAGCTTGGATCCTGGGCTGTTTTTT

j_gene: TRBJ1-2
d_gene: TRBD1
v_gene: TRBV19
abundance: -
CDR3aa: CASSSGTGDYGYTF
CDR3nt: TGTGCCAGTAGTTCAGGGACAGGGGACTATGGCTACACCTTC

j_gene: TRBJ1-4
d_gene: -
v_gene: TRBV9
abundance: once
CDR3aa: CASSNPTGSTNEKLFF
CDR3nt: TGTGCCAGCAGCAATCCTACGGGTTCAACTAATGAAAAACTGTTTTTT

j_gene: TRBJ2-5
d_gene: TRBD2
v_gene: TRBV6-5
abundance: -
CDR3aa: CASRGLAAQETQYF
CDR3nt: TGTGCCAGCAGAGGACTAGCGGCTCAAGAGACCCAGTACTTC

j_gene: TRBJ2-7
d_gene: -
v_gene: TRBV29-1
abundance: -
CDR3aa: CSVEEGIGYGYEQYF
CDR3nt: TGCAGCGTTGAAGAGGGGATCGGTTACGGTTACGAGCAGTACTTC

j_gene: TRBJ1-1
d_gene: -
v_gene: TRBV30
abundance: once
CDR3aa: CAWSRGDGTEAFF
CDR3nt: TGTGCCTGGAGTCGAGGGGATGGCACTGAAGCTTTCTTT

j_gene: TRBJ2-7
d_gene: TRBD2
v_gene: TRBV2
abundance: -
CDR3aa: CASSKGLGGTYEQYF
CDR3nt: TGTGCCAGCAGTAAAGGACTCGGGGGGACCTACGAGCAGTACTTC

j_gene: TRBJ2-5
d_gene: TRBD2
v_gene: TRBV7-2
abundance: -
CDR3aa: CASSLALLATETQYF
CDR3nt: TGTGCCAGCAGCTTAGCGTTACTAGCGACGGAGACCCAGTACTTC

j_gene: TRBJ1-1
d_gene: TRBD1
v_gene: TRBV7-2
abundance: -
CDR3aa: CASSPRGQNTEAFF
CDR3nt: TGTGCCAGCAGCCCCAGGGGGCAGAACACTGAAGCTTTCTTT

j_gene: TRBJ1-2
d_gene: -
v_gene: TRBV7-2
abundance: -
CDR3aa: CASSLAAGSSSGYTF
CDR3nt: TGTGCCAGCAGCTTAGCGGCGGGGTCTAGTTCTGGCTACACCTTC

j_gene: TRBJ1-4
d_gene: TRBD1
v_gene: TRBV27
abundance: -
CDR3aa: CASSLSRGSEKLFF
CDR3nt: TGTGCCAGCAGTTTATCCAGGGGGTCCGAAAAACTGTTTTTT

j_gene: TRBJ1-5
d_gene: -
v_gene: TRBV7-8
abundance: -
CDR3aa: CASSPRTVNSNQPQHF
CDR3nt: TGTGCCAGCAGCCCGCGGACAGTGAATAGCAATCAGCCCCAGCATTTT

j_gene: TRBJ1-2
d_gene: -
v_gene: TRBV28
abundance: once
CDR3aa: CASSLGLHYGYTF
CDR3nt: TGTGCCAGCAGTTTGGGCCTACATTATGGCTACACCTTC

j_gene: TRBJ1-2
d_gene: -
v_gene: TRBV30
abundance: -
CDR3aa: CAWTAVTGGHYGYTF
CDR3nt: TGTGCCTGGACCGCCGTGACAGGTGGGCACTATGGCTACACCTTC

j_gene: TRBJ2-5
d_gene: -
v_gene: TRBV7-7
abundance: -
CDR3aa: CASSQAVTQETQYF
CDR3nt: TGTGCTAGCAGCCAGGCGGTAACCCAAGAGACCCAGTACTTC

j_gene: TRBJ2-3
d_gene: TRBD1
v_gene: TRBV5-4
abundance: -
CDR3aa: CASSLGQGMISDTQYF
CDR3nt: TGTGCCAGCAGCCTCGGACAGGGTATGATTTCAGATACGCAGTATTTT

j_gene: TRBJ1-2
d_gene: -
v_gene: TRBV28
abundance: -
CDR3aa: CASSTSLSNYGYTF
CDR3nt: TGTGCCAGCAGCACCTCCTTATCTAACTATGGCTACACCTTC

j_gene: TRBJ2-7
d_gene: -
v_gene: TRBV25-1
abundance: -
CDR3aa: CATEGSSYEQYF
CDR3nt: TGTGCCACCGAGGGGAGCTCCTACGAGCAGTACTTC

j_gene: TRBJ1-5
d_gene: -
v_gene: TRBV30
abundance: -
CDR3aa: CAWSVLSNQPQHF
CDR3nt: TGTGCCTGGAGTGTACTTAGCAATCAGCCCCAGCATTTT

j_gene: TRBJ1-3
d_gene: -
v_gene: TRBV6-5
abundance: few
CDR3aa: CASRAPGNTIYF
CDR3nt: TGTGCCAGCCGTGCACCTGGAAACACCATATATTTT

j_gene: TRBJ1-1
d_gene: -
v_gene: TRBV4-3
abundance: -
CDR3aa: CASSQETRATEAFF
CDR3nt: TGCGCCAGCAGCCAAGAAACGCGGGCCACTGAAGCTTTCTTT

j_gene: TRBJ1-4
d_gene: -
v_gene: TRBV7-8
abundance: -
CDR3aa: CASRPDFSPSNEKLFF
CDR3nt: TGTGCCAGCAGACCGGACTTCTCACCATCTAATGAAAAACTGTTTTTT

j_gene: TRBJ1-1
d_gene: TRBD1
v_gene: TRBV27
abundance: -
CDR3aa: CASSLDRDGTEAFF
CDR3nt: TGTGCCAGCAGTTTAGACAGGGACGGCACTGAAGCTTTCTTT

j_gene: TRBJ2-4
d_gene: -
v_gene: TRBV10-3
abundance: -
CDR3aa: CAISDMAERGNIQYF
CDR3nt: TGTGCCATCAGTGATATGGCAGAAAGGGGAAACATTCAGTACTTC

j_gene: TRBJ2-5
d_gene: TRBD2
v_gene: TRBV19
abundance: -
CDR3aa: CASSIGGAGGRETQYF
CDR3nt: TGTGCCAGTAGTATAGGCGGAGCGGGGGGCCGGGAGACCCAGTACTTC

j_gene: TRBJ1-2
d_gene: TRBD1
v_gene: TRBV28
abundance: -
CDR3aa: CASSQGDYGYTF
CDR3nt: TGTGCCAGCAGTCAGGGGGACTATGGCTACACCTTC

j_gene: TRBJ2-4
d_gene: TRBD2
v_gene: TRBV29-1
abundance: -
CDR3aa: CSVRTSAAKNIQYF
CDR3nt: TGCAGCGTTAGGACTAGCGCGGCCAAAAACATTCAGTACTTC

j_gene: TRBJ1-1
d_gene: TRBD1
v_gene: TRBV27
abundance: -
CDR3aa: CASSLIGQGVLEAFF
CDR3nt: TGTGCCAGCAGTCTCATCGGACAGGGGGTTCTTGAAGCTTTCTTT

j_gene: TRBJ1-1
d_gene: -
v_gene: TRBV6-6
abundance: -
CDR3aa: CASSYGRHLIEAFF
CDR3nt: TGTGCCAGCAGTTACGGGAGGCACCTCATTGAAGCTTTCTTT

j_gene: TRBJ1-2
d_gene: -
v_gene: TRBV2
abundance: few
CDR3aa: CASNPDSTNYGYTF
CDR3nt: TGTGCCAGCAATCCGGACAGTACTAACTATGGCTACACCTTC

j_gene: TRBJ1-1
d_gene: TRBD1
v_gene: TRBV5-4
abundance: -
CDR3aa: CASSSAAGQFITEAFF
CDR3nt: TGTGCCAGCAGCTCAGCGGCGGGACAGTTTATCACTGAAGCTTTCTTT